These T cell receptor beta chains were read from a single sample in a study of shared clonotypes between healthy human individuals. Produced via immunoSEQ multiplex PCR; TCRdb's table is partial and in-frame only. Of about 2 million clones listed, about 95% were seen once; the top ten hold 0.85% to 1.2%. Sequencing input: naive CD8+ T cells sorted from blood. The receptors stem from a man in his late teens or twenties in good health. Both conserved end residues are part of each CDR3. Fields, in order: D gene, J gene, V gene, clone size, CDR3 DNA, CDR3 protein. D genes are given only for firm matches. Size values are once, few and many counts, or a class for expanded clones, and some rows have none.

d_call: TRBD2
j_call: TRBJ2-5
v_call: TRBV2
clone_size: NA
cdr3_nt: TGTGCCAGCAGTGAACTAGCGGGGAACTCACAAGAGACCCAGTACTTC
cdr3_aa: CASSELAGNSQETQYF

d_call: NA
j_call: TRBJ1-2
v_call: TRBV13
clone_size: NA
cdr3_nt: TGTGCCAGCAACTTGGGGCAAAGCTATGGCTACACCTTC
cdr3_aa: CASNLGQSYGYTF

d_call: NA
j_call: TRBJ1-1
v_call: TRBV19
clone_size: NA
cdr3_nt: TGTGCCAGTAGCCTTCCCGACGGATCCACTGAAGCTTTCTTT
cdr3_aa: CASSLPDGSTEAFF

d_call: NA
j_call: TRBJ2-6
v_call: TRBV6-1
clone_size: NA
cdr3_nt: TGTGCCAGCACGGATTCTGGGGCCAACGTCCTGACTTTC
cdr3_aa: CASTDSGANVLTF

d_call: TRBD1
j_call: TRBJ2-5
v_call: TRBV5-1
clone_size: NA
cdr3_nt: TGCGCCAGCAGGCCCGGGACAGGGGGCTTAGAGACCCAGTACTTC
cdr3_aa: CASRPGTGGLETQYF

d_call: NA
j_call: TRBJ2-1
v_call: TRBV4-2
clone_size: NA
cdr3_nt: TGTGCCAGCAGCCCCATACCCCCTGGCGGAGAGGGATACAATGAGCAGTTCTTC
cdr3_aa: CASSPIPPGGEGYNEQFF

d_call: NA
j_call: TRBJ2-7
v_call: TRBV28
clone_size: NA
cdr3_nt: TGTGCCAGCAGTTTGACGGGCTCCTACGAGCAGTACTTC
cdr3_aa: CASSLTGSYEQYF

d_call: NA
j_call: TRBJ1-1
v_call: TRBV7-9
clone_size: NA
cdr3_nt: TGTGCCAGCAGCTTGGGTCTCACTGAAGCTTTCTTT
cdr3_aa: CASSLGLTEAFF

d_call: NA
j_call: TRBJ2-7
v_call: TRBV10-3
clone_size: NA
cdr3_nt: TGTGCCATCAGTGAGAGCGACACACTACCTACCTACGAGCAGTACTTC
cdr3_aa: CAISESDTLPTYEQYF

d_call: NA
j_call: TRBJ2-5
v_call: TRBV28
clone_size: NA
cdr3_nt: TGTGCCAGCAGTTTGGAGGACGTCCAAGAGACCCAGTACTTC
cdr3_aa: CASSLEDVQETQYF

d_call: NA
j_call: TRBJ2-1
v_call: TRBV4-1
clone_size: NA
cdr3_nt: TGCGCCAGCAGCCAAGAACCCGGGACAAACAATGAGCAGTTCTTC
cdr3_aa: CASSQEPGTNNEQFF

d_call: TRBD1
j_call: TRBJ2-1
v_call: TRBV11-1
clone_size: once
cdr3_nt: TGTGCCAGCAGCTTTTCCGGGACAGGGACTCACAATGAGCAGTTCTTC
cdr3_aa: CASSFSGTGTHNEQFF

d_call: NA
j_call: TRBJ2-7
v_call: TRBV29-1
clone_size: NA
cdr3_nt: TGCAGCGTTCTGGGTAGTCGGTACGAGCAGTACTTC
cdr3_aa: CSVLGSRYEQYF

d_call: NA
j_call: TRBJ2-2
v_call: TRBV7-2
clone_size: once
cdr3_nt: TGTGCCATCATAGCGGTGAACACCGGGGAGCTGTTTTTT
cdr3_aa: CAIIAVNTGELFF

d_call: NA
j_call: TRBJ2-3
v_call: TRBV7-9
clone_size: NA
cdr3_nt: TGTGCCAGCAGCACCAACAGGGAAGGTACAGATACGCAGTATTTT
cdr3_aa: CASSTNREGTDTQYF

d_call: TRBD2
j_call: TRBJ2-5
v_call: TRBV5-6
clone_size: NA
cdr3_nt: TGTGCCAGCAGCAGCCATCCGGGACTAGCGGGACAAGAGACCCAGTACTTC
cdr3_aa: CASSSHPGLAGQETQYF

d_call: NA
j_call: TRBJ1-2
v_call: TRBV6-6
clone_size: NA
cdr3_nt: TGTGCCAGCAGTTACAGTCCGGGTTTCTATGGCTACACCTTC
cdr3_aa: CASSYSPGFYGYTF

d_call: NA
j_call: TRBJ2-5
v_call: TRBV7-9
clone_size: NA
cdr3_nt: TGTGCCAGCGGCCAGGGGGGTGAGGAGACCCAGTACTTC
cdr3_aa: CASGQGGEETQYF

d_call: NA
j_call: TRBJ2-7
v_call: TRBV19
clone_size: NA
cdr3_nt: TGTGCCAGTAGTATAGCGGGAGCCTACGAGCAGTACTTC
cdr3_aa: CASSIAGAYEQYF

d_call: NA
j_call: TRBJ2-5
v_call: TRBV7-9
clone_size: NA
cdr3_nt: TGTGCCAGCAGCACTCTAGGAGGGCTTGGGGAGACCCAGTACTTC
cdr3_aa: CASSTLGGLGETQYF

d_call: TRBD2
j_call: TRBJ2-3
v_call: TRBV6-6
clone_size: once
cdr3_nt: TGTGCCAGCAGTGGACTAGCGGGGGGGATAGTAGATACGCAGTATTTT
cdr3_aa: CASSGLAGGIVDTQYF

d_call: NA
j_call: TRBJ2-5
v_call: TRBV14
clone_size: NA
cdr3_nt: TGTGCCAGCAGCCGTTGGACAGACCAAGAGACCCAGTACTTC
cdr3_aa: CASSRWTDQETQYF

d_call: TRBD2
j_call: TRBJ2-1
v_call: TRBV10-1
clone_size: NA
cdr3_nt: TGCGCCAGCAGTGAGTTCCTCACTAGCGGGAGGGACAATGAGCAGTTCTTC
cdr3_aa: CASSEFLTSGRDNEQFF

d_call: NA
j_call: TRBJ1-5
v_call: TRBV4-2
clone_size: NA
cdr3_nt: TGTGCCAGCAGCCTTTCCGAGACAGATGGTCAGCCCCAGCATTTT
cdr3_aa: CASSLSETDGQPQHF

d_call: TRBD2
j_call: TRBJ2-7
v_call: TRBV6-6
clone_size: NA
cdr3_nt: TGTGCCAGCAGTTACCATAGACTAGCCGACCGGTACGAGCAGTACTTC
cdr3_aa: CASSYHRLADRYEQYF

d_call: NA
j_call: TRBJ2-1
v_call: TRBV6-1
clone_size: NA
cdr3_nt: TGTGCCAGCAGTGAAGGGTCTGGGGACATCTCCTACAATGAGCAGTTCTTC
cdr3_aa: CASSEGSGDISYNEQFF

d_call: TRBD2
j_call: TRBJ2-5
v_call: TRBV9
clone_size: few
cdr3_nt: TGTGCCAGCAGCGTGGCGGGAGTCTCAGAGACCCAGTACTTC
cdr3_aa: CASSVAGVSETQYF

d_call: NA
j_call: TRBJ2-7
v_call: TRBV18
clone_size: NA
cdr3_nt: TGTGCCAGCTCACCGGAGTCCTCCTACGAGCAGTACTTC
cdr3_aa: CASSPESSYEQYF

d_call: NA
j_call: TRBJ2-7
v_call: TRBV7-6
clone_size: NA
cdr3_nt: TGTGCCAGCAGCTTAGGGACGCACTCCTACGAGCAGTACTTC
cdr3_aa: CASSLGTHSYEQYF

d_call: NA
j_call: TRBJ2-2
v_call: TRBV6-5
clone_size: NA
cdr3_nt: TGTGCCAGCAGTTCCAGACAGCCGTTGAACACCGGGGAGCTGTTTTTT
cdr3_aa: CASSSRQPLNTGELFF

d_call: NA
j_call: TRBJ2-3
v_call: TRBV28
clone_size: once
cdr3_nt: TGTGCCAGCAGTCTGCTAGGGGGGGAAGATACGCAGTATTTT
cdr3_aa: CASSLLGGEDTQYF

d_call: TRBD1
j_call: TRBJ1-1
v_call: TRBV6-6
clone_size: NA
cdr3_nt: TGTGCCAGCAGTTACGACGGACAGGGGCTGAACACTGAAGCTTTCTTT
cdr3_aa: CASSYDGQGLNTEAFF

d_call: NA
j_call: TRBJ2-3
v_call: TRBV13
clone_size: NA
cdr3_nt: TGTGCCAGCAGCCCCAGGGGGGAGACAGATACGCAGTATTTT
cdr3_aa: CASSPRGETDTQYF

d_call: NA
j_call: TRBJ1-3
v_call: TRBV7-6
clone_size: NA
cdr3_nt: TGTGCCAGCAGCTTAGGGATGTACGGAAACACCATATATTTT
cdr3_aa: CASSLGMYGNTIYF

d_call: NA
j_call: TRBJ2-7
v_call: TRBV2
clone_size: NA
cdr3_nt: TGTGCCAGCACGGGGGCTAGCGGATACCAGGGAGAGCAGTACTTC
cdr3_aa: CASTGASGYQGEQYF

d_call: NA
j_call: TRBJ2-7
v_call: TRBV13
clone_size: NA
cdr3_nt: TGTGCCAGCAGCTCGACTGATCTATACGAGCAGTACTTC
cdr3_aa: CASSSTDLYEQYF